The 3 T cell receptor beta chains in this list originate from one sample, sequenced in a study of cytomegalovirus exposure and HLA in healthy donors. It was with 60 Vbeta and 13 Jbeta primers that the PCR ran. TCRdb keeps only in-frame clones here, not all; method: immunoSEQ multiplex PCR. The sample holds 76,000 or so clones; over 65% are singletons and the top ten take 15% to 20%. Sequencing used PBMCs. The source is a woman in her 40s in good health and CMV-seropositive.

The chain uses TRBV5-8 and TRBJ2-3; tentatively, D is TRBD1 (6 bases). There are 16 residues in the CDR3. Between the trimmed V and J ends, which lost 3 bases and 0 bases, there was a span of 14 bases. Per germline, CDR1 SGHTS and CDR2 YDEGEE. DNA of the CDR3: TGTGCCAGCAGCTCCCCTAGGACAGTTAGCACAGATACGCAGTATTTT. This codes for CASSSPRTVSTDTQYF.

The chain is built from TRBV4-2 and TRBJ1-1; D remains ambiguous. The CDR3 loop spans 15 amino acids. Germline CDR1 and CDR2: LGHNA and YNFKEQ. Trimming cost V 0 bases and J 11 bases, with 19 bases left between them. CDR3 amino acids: CASSQEFGVGDGAFF. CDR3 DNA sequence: TGTGCCAGCAGCCAAGAGTTCGGTGTGGGAGATGGGGCTTTCTTT.

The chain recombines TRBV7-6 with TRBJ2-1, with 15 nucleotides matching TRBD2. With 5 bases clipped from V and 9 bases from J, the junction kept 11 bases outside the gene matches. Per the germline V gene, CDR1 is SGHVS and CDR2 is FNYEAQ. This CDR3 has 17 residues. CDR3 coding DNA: TGTGCCAGCAGCCCACCGCGGACTAGCGGGAGGGCCGGTGAGCAGTTCTTC. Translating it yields CASSPPRTSGRAGEQFF.